The clone carrying this T cell receptor (beta chain) was found a few times. What it binds is unknown. This entry is derived from a study of T cells after yellow fever vaccination. Broader study findings: Post-booster samples contained most primary-vaccination clones (just under 98% CD4, about 90% CD8). The secondary response showed a weaker magnitude and a faster peak, day 5 versus 15.

Via MiXCR, TCRdb re-called the 5' RACE reads, giving one row per CDR3 protein. The profile shows a few hundred thousand distinct CDR3 sequences, roughly 8.4% of them singletons. The source material was PBMCs, sampled approximately 47 days after the first yellow fever vaccination. This TCR came from a young man who received the YFV17D yellow fever vaccine.

The CDR3 DNA reads as TGTGCCTCTAGCCGGGGGGAAGCGGGAGGCTACACCTTC. Residues: CASSRGEAGGYTF. This chain uses TRBV7-9 with TRBJ1-2; weak D call: TRBD1 (5 bases). This CDR3 region has 13 residues. V was clipped by 11 bases and J by 8 bases, with 21 bases between them. Germline CDR1 is SEHNR and CDR2 is FQNEAQ (reference sequence).